Listed below are T cell receptor beta chains from one sample, sequenced in a study of cytomegalovirus exposure and HLA in healthy donors. Repertoires were generated with immunoSEQ multiplex PCR, while TCRdb's copy carries only in-frame clones and drops some. Of about 140,000 clones in the sample, roughly three quarters were seen once. The material sequenced was PBMCs. These receptors originate from a young man in good health and CMV-seronegative. Each CDR3 is given with its conserved first and last residue. The D gene is left open where the match is weak. Clone size appears in some rows only: once, few, many, or a class for an expanded clone.

J gene: TRBJ1-6
V gene: TRBV14
clone size: -
D gene: -
CDR3 DNA: TGTGCCAGCAGCACTTACTCCCAGGGTAGAAACTCACCCCTCCACTTT
CDR3 protein: CASSTYSQGRNSPLHF

J gene: TRBJ1-6
V gene: TRBV14
clone size: -
D gene: -
CDR3 DNA: TGTGCCAGCAGCCAAGGGTGGGCCTCCCCCCTCCACTTT
CDR3 protein: CASSQGWASPLHF

J gene: TRBJ2-5
V gene: TRBV18
clone size: -
D gene: -
CDR3 DNA: TGTGCCAGCTCCCGCGAGGAGACCCAGTACTTC
CDR3 protein: CASSREETQYF

J gene: TRBJ2-2
V gene: TRBV6-6
clone size: -
D gene: TRBD2
CDR3 DNA: TGTGCCAGCACCGTAGCGGGGGGGAACACCGGGGAGCTGTTTTTT
CDR3 protein: CASTVAGGNTGELFF

J gene: TRBJ2-7
V gene: TRBV7-2
clone size: -
D gene: TRBD2
CDR3 DNA: TGTGCCAGCAGCCCTTCGAGCGGGAGGGAGCCCTACGAGCAGTACTTC
CDR3 protein: CASSPSSGREPYEQYF

J gene: TRBJ1-1
V gene: TRBV29-1
clone size: -
D gene: TRBD1
CDR3 DNA: TGCAGCGTTGAAGGGACAGGAGACACTGAAGCTTTCTTT
CDR3 protein: CSVEGTGDTEAFF

J gene: TRBJ1-2
V gene: TRBV4-1
clone size: -
D gene: -
CDR3 DNA: TGCGCCAGCAGCCAAGTGGGACTTAGCAGTGATGGCTACACCTTC
CDR3 protein: CASSQVGLSSDGYTF

J gene: TRBJ1-1
V gene: TRBV5-1
clone size: -
D gene: -
CDR3 DNA: TGCGCCAGCAGCTTGGAACCGGCGGAGAACACTGAAGCTTTCTTT
CDR3 protein: CASSLEPAENTEAFF

J gene: TRBJ2-7
V gene: TRBV29-1
clone size: once
D gene: TRBD1
CDR3 DNA: TGCAGCGTTGACGTACCGGGACAGGGGGCCTACGAGCAGTACTTC
CDR3 protein: CSVDVPGQGAYEQYF

J gene: TRBJ2-1
V gene: TRBV7-2
clone size: once
D gene: TRBD2
CDR3 DNA: TGTGCCAGCAGCCCACACCCTTGGCGGGAGGGCTCTGCTGAGCAGTTCTTC
CDR3 protein: CASSPHPWREGSAEQFF

J gene: TRBJ2-3
V gene: TRBV5-1
clone size: -
D gene: -
CDR3 DNA: TGCGCCAGCAGCTCTTTTGGCGGAAGTTCTTCAGATACGCAGTATTTT
CDR3 protein: CASSSFGGSSSDTQYF

J gene: TRBJ2-1
V gene: TRBV6-5
clone size: -
D gene: TRBD2
CDR3 DNA: TGTGCCAGCAGTACTAGCGGGAGGGCCCCCAATGAGCAGTTCTTC
CDR3 protein: CASSTSGRAPNEQFF

J gene: TRBJ1-1
V gene: TRBV10-3
clone size: -
D gene: -
CDR3 DNA: TGTGCCATCAGTACAGGGAACACTGAAGCTTTCTTT
CDR3 protein: CAISTGNTEAFF

J gene: TRBJ2-7
V gene: TRBV5-1
clone size: few
D gene: -
CDR3 DNA: TGCGCCAGCAGACCTAGGGGGACATCCTACGAGCAGTACTTC
CDR3 protein: CASRPRGTSYEQYF

J gene: TRBJ2-2
V gene: TRBV4-2
clone size: -
D gene: TRBD1
CDR3 DNA: TGTGCCAGCAGCCAAGTCGGTTTTCGGGGACAGGGTTACACCGGGGAGCTGTTTTTT
CDR3 protein: CASSQVGFRGQGYTGELFF

J gene: TRBJ1-3
V gene: TRBV9
clone size: -
D gene: -
CDR3 DNA: TGTGCCAGCAGCGTAGCTCCTGGAAACACCATATATTTT
CDR3 protein: CASSVAPGNTIYF

J gene: TRBJ2-7
V gene: TRBV7-2
clone size: -
D gene: TRBD2
CDR3 DNA: TGTGCCAGCAGCCCCTCGGCGGGAGTTTCCTACGAGCAGTACTTC
CDR3 protein: CASSPSAGVSYEQYF

J gene: TRBJ2-1
V gene: TRBV13
clone size: -
D gene: TRBD2
CDR3 DNA: TGTGCCAGCAGCTCAAGACTAGCGGGGAGGGGTGGGGATGAGCAGTTCTTC
CDR3 protein: CASSSRLAGRGGDEQFF

J gene: TRBJ2-7
V gene: TRBV5-1
clone size: -
D gene: -
CDR3 DNA: TGCGCCAGCAGCTTGGCCCGGGGTAGCGACGAGCAGTACTTC
CDR3 protein: CASSLARGSDEQYF

J gene: TRBJ2-7
V gene: TRBV7-9
clone size: -
D gene: -
CDR3 DNA: TGTGCCAGCAGCCCCCGGGGTCTCTCCTACGAGCAGTACTTC
CDR3 protein: CASSPRGLSYEQYF

J gene: TRBJ1-2
V gene: TRBV15
clone size: -
D gene: TRBD1
CDR3 DNA: TGTGCCACCAGCAGGGACAGGGTGGCCCATGGCTACACCTTC
CDR3 protein: CATSRDRVAHGYTF

J gene: TRBJ2-7
V gene: TRBV27
clone size: once
D gene: TRBD1
CDR3 DNA: TGTGCCAGCAGTACTCCCGGACAGGGGGTTTACGAGCAGTACTTC
CDR3 protein: CASSTPGQGVYEQYF

J gene: TRBJ1-4
V gene: TRBV28
clone size: -
D gene: TRBD1
CDR3 DNA: TGTGCCAGCAGTGACAGGGGAGTAAGTGAAAAACTGTTTTTT
CDR3 protein: CASSDRGVSEKLFF

J gene: TRBJ1-1
V gene: TRBV10-3
clone size: -
D gene: TRBD1
CDR3 DNA: TGTGCCATCAGTGCGTCCGGGACAGGGGTCACTGAAGCTTTCTTT
CDR3 protein: CAISASGTGVTEAFF

J gene: TRBJ1-2
V gene: TRBV4-2
clone size: -
D gene: TRBD1
CDR3 DNA: TGTGCCAGCAGCCTCGACAGGGGGCAGGGCTACACCTTC
CDR3 protein: CASSLDRGQGYTF

J gene: TRBJ2-1
V gene: TRBV7-9
clone size: -
D gene: TRBD2
CDR3 DNA: TGTGCCAGCATTCCCCTAGCGGGAGGGCCTGGGGCCTACAATGAGCAGTTCTTC
CDR3 protein: CASIPLAGGPGAYNEQFF

J gene: TRBJ2-3
V gene: TRBV7-2
clone size: -
D gene: -
CDR3 DNA: TGTGCCAGCACCCCCCGGAGAGGGGATACGCAGTATTTT
CDR3 protein: CASTPRRGDTQYF

J gene: TRBJ2-7
V gene: TRBV28
clone size: -
D gene: TRBD2
CDR3 DNA: TGTGCCAGCATAACCGGGACAGCCCTAGCGGGGGCCTACGAGCAGTACTTC
CDR3 protein: CASITGTALAGAYEQYF

J gene: TRBJ1-2
V gene: TRBV27
clone size: -
D gene: TRBD1
CDR3 DNA: TGTGCCAGCAGTTGGGCAGGGGGACTGTGCGGCTACACCTTC
CDR3 protein: CASSWAGGLCGYTF

J gene: TRBJ2-5
V gene: TRBV5-1
clone size: once
D gene: TRBD1
CDR3 DNA: TGCGCCAGCAGCCCAAGAGCAGGGGGCGAGACCCAGTACTTC
CDR3 protein: CASSPRAGGETQYF

J gene: TRBJ2-7
V gene: TRBV5-6
clone size: -
D gene: -
CDR3 DNA: TGTGCCAGCAGCCCGCCGGGAGTGGTCGAGCAGTACTTC
CDR3 protein: CASSPPGVVEQYF

J gene: TRBJ2-1
V gene: TRBV6-5
clone size: -
D gene: -
CDR3 DNA: TGTGCCAGCGGCCGGGACTTTAGCTCCTACAATGAGCAGTTCTTC
CDR3 protein: CASGRDFSSYNEQFF

J gene: TRBJ2-5
V gene: TRBV9
clone size: -
D gene: -
CDR3 DNA: TGTGCCAGCAGCGCTGCGCCGGGAGCGCAAGAGACCCAGTACTTC
CDR3 protein: CASSAAPGAQETQYF

J gene: TRBJ2-7
V gene: TRBV6-1
clone size: -
D gene: TRBD1
CDR3 DNA: TGTGCCAGCAGAACTGGACAGGGGAACGAGCAGTACTTC
CDR3 protein: CASRTGQGNEQYF

J gene: TRBJ1-1
V gene: TRBV6-1
clone size: few
D gene: -
CDR3 DNA: TGTGCCAGCAGCCTTCAAACACAGGGTGGCACTGAAGCTTTCTTT
CDR3 protein: CASSLQTQGGTEAFF

J gene: TRBJ1-1
V gene: TRBV7-9
clone size: -
D gene: -
CDR3 DNA: TGTGCCAGCAGCTTAGACGGGGGGGAAGCTTTCTTT
CDR3 protein: CASSLDGGEAFF

J gene: TRBJ1-5
V gene: TRBV6-1
clone size: -
D gene: TRBD1
CDR3 DNA: TGTGCCAGCAGTGAAGGCGACAGGGGAAGGCAGCCCCAGCATTTT
CDR3 protein: CASSEGDRGRQPQHF

J gene: TRBJ1-1
V gene: TRBV9
clone size: -
D gene: -
CDR3 DNA: TGTGCCAGCAGCGAACAGGAAGTCACTGAAGCTTTCTTT
CDR3 protein: CASSEQEVTEAFF

J gene: TRBJ2-6
V gene: TRBV18
clone size: -
D gene: -
CDR3 DNA: TGTGCCAGCTCACGAGGGCAGACCTCTGGGGCCAACGTCCTGACTTTC
CDR3 protein: CASSRGQTSGANVLTF

J gene: TRBJ2-3
V gene: TRBV9
clone size: -
D gene: TRBD2
CDR3 DNA: TGTGCCAGCAGCACTGCGGGAGGGATCCCAGATACGCAGTATTTT
CDR3 protein: CASSTAGGIPDTQYF

J gene: TRBJ1-2
V gene: TRBV4-2
clone size: -
D gene: -
CDR3 DNA: TGTGCCAGCAGCCAGGCAAGAGTAGACTCAGAATATGGCTACACCTTC
CDR3 protein: CASSQARVDSEYGYTF

J gene: TRBJ2-1
V gene: TRBV9
clone size: -
D gene: TRBD2
CDR3 DNA: TGTGCCAGCAACGGGGCGGGAGGCTCCTACAATGAGCAGTTCTTC
CDR3 protein: CASNGAGGSYNEQFF

J gene: TRBJ1-2
V gene: TRBV30
clone size: -
D gene: -
CDR3 DNA: TGTGCCCAGGGGAGGGGACACTATGGCTACACCTTC
CDR3 protein: CAQGRGHYGYTF